The 20 T cell receptor beta chains reported below all come from one sample, sequenced in a study of blood T cell repertoires in COVID-19. Clones were sequenced by immunoSEQ multiplex PCR, and TCRdb holds only the in-frame ones, with some missing. This sample has roughly 330,000 clones, with approximately 90% found just once. Sequences were obtained from PBMCs or T cells enriched from blood (not recorded which). The origin of the receptors is a woman between 18 and 30 years old who had recovered from COVID-19.

This clone occurred once. The chain employs TRBV5-1 and TRBJ2-1, with 9 bases aligning to TRBD1. CDR3 size: 14 residues. V was clipped by 4 bases and J by 4 bases; unmatched bases: 3. Germline V gives CDR1 SGHRS, CDR2 YFSETQ. DNA for the CDR3: TGCGCCAGCAGCGGGGGACAGGGTTACAATGAGCAGTTCTTC. Translated: CASSGGQGYNEQFF. The complete variable domain, with remaining parts taken from reference TRBV5-1 and TRBJ2-1, reads KAGVTQTPRYLIKTRGQQVTLSCSPISGHRSVSWYQQTPGQGLQFLFEYFSETQRNKGNFPGRFSGRQFSNSRSEMNVSTLELGDSALYLCASSGGQGYNEQFFGPGTRLTVL.

In nucleotides, the CDR3 is TGTGCCTGGAAGAATCGGACTGGAATTTATGGCTACACCTTC. It is translated as CAWKNRTGIYGYTF. This rearrangement joins TRBV30 to TRBJ1-2; D is unclear. The CDR3 runs to 14 residues. Trimming left V 4 bases short and J 5 bases short, with 17 bases between. Germline V gene lookup returns CDR1 GTSNPN and CDR2 SVGIG (reference sequence).

The chain has TRBV28 and TRBJ1-3; maybe TRBD1 (5 bases). This CDR3 spans 14 amino acids. The ends were cut back, 3 bases at V and 2 bases at J, with 8 bases in the middle. In germline, CDR1 is MDHEN, CDR2 SYDVKM. This CDR3 is CASSFRATGNTIYF. The CDR3 nucleotides read TGTGCCAGCAGTTTCAGGGCCACTGGAAACACCATATATTTT.

The chain employs TRBV3-1 (or the pseudogene TRBV3-2) and TRBJ1-2; D not resolved. CDR3 length: 11 amino acids. Deletions cut 5 bases from V and 6 bases from J, with 7 bases between. Per germline, CDR1 LGHDT and CDR2 YNNKEL (reference sequence). CDR3 nucleotide sequence: TGTGCCAGCAGCTCCGGAGATGGCTACACCTTC. Its translation: CASSSGDGYTF.

CDR3 region: CAISEGTGLTEAFF. Written as DNA, the CDR3 is TGCGCCATCTCGGAAGGGACAGGCCTTACTGAAGCTTTCTTT. The chain uses TRBV10-2 and TRBJ1-1; 8 bases map to TRBD1. The CDR3 is 14 residues long. V lost 10 bases and J lost 5; bases outside the gene matches: 12. CDR1 is WSHSY and CDR2 is SAAADI in the germline V gene.

The J gene is TRBJ1-4, the V gene TRBV30; tentatively, D is TRBD1 (5 bases). V was trimmed by 0 bases and J by 4 bases, leaving 15 bases between them. CDR1 and CDR2 (germline): GTSNPN, SVGIG (reference sequence). The CDR3 extends over 16 amino acids. CDR3 nucleotides: TGTGCCTGGAGTGTATTTAGGGGAAGGGGTAATGAAAAACTGTTTTTT. Protein sequence: CAWSVFRGRGNEKLFF.

CDR3 sequence (DNA): TGTGCCAGCAGCGTACAGGGGCACGAGCAGTACTTC. Amino acid sequence: CASSVQGHEQYF. The chain is built from TRBV9 and TRBJ2-7; a weak D match, TRBD1 (6 bases). Germline V lookup: CDR1 SGDLS, CDR2 YYNGEE. V gave up 1 base and J gave up 5 bases, with 7 bases separating them. The CDR3 runs 12 residues.

This clone has only a few counts. The chain is built from TRBV18 and TRBJ1-1; D call uncertain. Trimming took 4 bases from V and 8 from J, leaving 14 bases between them. The germline gives CDR1 KGHSH, CDR2 LQKENI. The CDR3 contains 13 residues. In DNA form, the CDR3 reads TGTGCCAGCTCACGAGGAGGCTTTAGGGAAGCTTTCTTT. Translated, it gives CASSRGGFREAFF.

This chain joins TRBV5-1 and TRBJ2-1; 9 bases match TRBD2. CDR3 length equals 16 residues. With 0 bases clipped from V and 8 bases from J, the junction kept 9 bases outside the gene matches. The germline CDR1 and CDR2 sequences are SGHRS and YFSETQ. This chain's CDR3 is CASSLGVSGSSDEQFF. CDR3 in DNA: TGCGCCAGCAGCTTGGGTGTTAGCGGGAGTAGCGATGAGCAGTTCTTC.

The chain joins TRBV4-2 to TRBJ1-1, with D perhaps matching TRBD1 (5 bases). Trimming cost V 7 bases and J 1 base, with 25 bases left between them. This CDR3 has 18 residues. Per germline, CDR1 LGHNA and CDR2 YNFKEQ. This CDR3 reads CASIHSMSGERANTEAFF. The CDR3 bases are TGTGCCAGCATCCACTCGATGTCGGGGGAACGGGCGAACACTGAAGCTTTCTTT.

This clone was observed a single time. The rearrangement links TRBV6-1 to TRBJ1-1; 10 nucleotides match TRBD1. V dropped 2 bases and J dropped 4; count of bases not matched to a gene: 10. This CDR3 is built from 17 residues. The germline gives CDR1 MNHNS, CDR2 SASEGT. CDR3 loop: CASSEFLGQGPRTEAFF. The CDR3 nucleotides are TGTGCCAGCAGTGAATTTTTGGGACAGGGGCCTCGCACTGAAGCTTTCTTT.

The rearrangement joins TRBV30 to TRBJ1-6; possibly TRBD1 for D (5 bases). Deletions cut 7 bases from V and 0 bases from J, with 13 bases between. Germline-derived CDR1 and CDR2 are GTSNPN and SVGIG (reference sequence). This CDR3 is built from 15 residues. CDR3 bases: TGTGCCTTGACAGAAATTCGCTCCTATAATTCACCCCTCCACTTT. It is translated as CALTEIRSYNSPLHF.

V and J are TRBV11-2 and TRBJ1-2; a possible D gene is TRBD1 (5 bases). CDR1 SGHAT and CDR2 FQNNGV come from the germline V gene. V lost 4 bases, J lost 1 base, and 13 bases lay in between. The CDR3 sequence is 15 residues long. CDR3 loop: CASSSGTFFNYGYTF. The CDR3, as DNA: TGTGCCAGCAGCTCGGGGACTTTTTTTAACTATGGCTACACCTTC.

The rearrangement joins TRBV5-3 to TRBJ2-7, with 7 bases identical to TRBD1. TRBV5-3 carries the ORF label, with uncertain function. This CDR3 contains 16 residues. The V and J ends lost 1 base and 4 bases, in that order; junction bases with no gene match: 11. The CDR3 DNA reads TGTGCCAGAAGCTTGATAGGCAGGACAGGAGCATACGAGCAGTACTTC. Amino acid sequence: CARSLIGRTGAYEQYF.

The chain is built from TRBV5-1 and TRBJ1-5, with a tentative D call TRBD1 (6 bases). From germline, CDR1 is SGHRS and CDR2 YFSETQ. This CDR3 comprises 16 residues. The ends were cut back, 2 bases at V and 5 bases at J, with 17 bases in the middle. This chain's CDR3 is CASSLNSGESDQPQHF. The DNA for the CDR3 is TGCGCCAGCAGCTTAAACTCAGGGGAGTCGGATCAGCCCCAGCATTTT.

This chain joins TRBV24-1 and TRBJ2-3, with D possibly TRBD1 on 5 matching bases. This CDR3 is 15 amino acids long. V was cut by 3 bases and J by 0 bases, with 9 bases left in between. Germline lookup yields CDR1 KGHDR and CDR2 SFDVKD. CDR3 DNA: TGTGCCACCAGTGATATCAGGGTTAGCACAGATACGCAGTATTTT. Translated: CATSDIRVSTDTQYF.

The chain employs TRBV3-1 (or the pseudogene TRBV3-2) and TRBJ2-3; tentatively, D is TRBD1 (6 bases). The ends were cut back, 2 bases at V and 4 bases at J, with 19 bases in the middle. Germline-derived CDR1 and CDR2 are LGHDT and YNNKEL (reference sequence). The CDR3 is 17 amino acids. CDR3 sequence reads: CASSQPRAGDIADTQYF. In nucleotides, the CDR3 is TGTGCCAGCAGCCAACCTCGGGCAGGGGATATCGCAGATACGCAGTATTTT.

This chain links TRBV12-3 or TRBV12-4 with TRBJ1-1; maybe TRBD1 (5 bases). CDR3 length: 12 residues. The V and J ends lost 10 bases and 4 bases respectively, with 13 bases between them. This CDR3 is CATRTSLTEAFF. DNA of the CDR3: TGTGCCACGCGGACAAGTCTCACTGAAGCTTTCTTT.

V and J are TRBV10-3 and TRBJ2-2; tentative D call: TRBD2 (6 bases). CDR1 and CDR2 (germline): ENHRY, SYGVKD. The V and J ends lost 0 bases and 1 base respectively, with 6 bases between them. The CDR3 totals 15 residues. The CDR3: CAISESGGNTGELFF. The DNA for the CDR3 is TGTGCCATCAGTGAGTCCGGGGGGAACACCGGGGAGCTGTTTTTT.

This sequence joins TRBV27 and TRBJ1-1, with D perhaps matching TRBD1 (6 bases). V gave up 2 bases and J gave up 5 bases, with 12 bases separating them. The CDR3 covers 14 residues. Germline lookup yields CDR1 MNHEY and CDR2 SMNVEV (reference sequence). CDR3 protein: CASSLQGRGTEAFF. In nucleotides, the CDR3 is TGTGCCAGCAGTTTACAGGGGAGGGGGACTGAAGCTTTCTTT.